The 4 T cell receptor beta chains below were found in one sample sequenced in a study of Graves' ophthalmopathy and Graves' hyperthyroidism. Beta-chain TCR CDR3 regions were amplified from RNA transcripts. The library came from an HTBI-primed first-round RT-PCR and a second-round multiplex PCR. TCRdb recomputed calls from the multiplex PCR reads with MiXCR, one row per CDR3 protein. Among roughly 1.1 million distinct CDR3 sequences listed, around a third were seen once. Sequencing was carried out using peripheral blood or thyroid tissue (not recorded which). All receptors derive from an adult man with Graves' hyperthyroidism.

This clonotype appeared a single time. The gene calls are TRBV12-3 or TRBV12-4 and TRBJ2-2, with 7 positions matching TRBD2. After removal of 6 bases from V and 4 bases from J, the junction contained 11 bases not matched to a gene. This CDR3 is 16 amino acids long. CDR3 region: CASSDTGTIFTGELFF. The CDR3 region has the DNA TGTGCCAGCAGCGACACCGGGACTATTTTCACCGGGGAGCTGTTTTTT.

The chain joins TRBV11-2 to TRBJ2-7; tentatively, D is TRBD1 (6 bases). CDR3 length: 14 residues. CDR1 SGHAT and CDR2 FQNNGV come from the germline V gene. With 4 bases removed from V and 4 bases from J, the gap between germline ends came to 14 bases. The CDR3 loop is CASSSPPGEYEQYF. CDR3 coding DNA: TGTGCCAGCAGCTCGCCGCCAGGGGAATACGAGCAGTACTTC.

The table lists this clonotype with a few counts. The chain employs TRBV7-2 and TRBJ1-2; D uncertain. CDR1 SGHTA and CDR2 FQGNSA come from the germline V gene. The ends were cut back, 5 bases at V and 4 bases at J, with 17 bases in the middle. The CDR3 runs to 15 residues. CDR3 region: CASSPVWRNLYGYTF. CDR3 sequence (DNA): TGTGCCAGCAGCCCAGTATGGCGGAACCTCTATGGCTACACCTTC.

In its sample, this clonotype was seen many times. This CDR3 reads CASSLASGYYEQYF. As DNA, the CDR3 is TGTGCCAGTAGCCTCGCGAGCGGATACTACGAGCAGTACTTC. V is TRBV19 and J is TRBJ2-7, with D perhaps matching TRBD2 (5 bases). CDR3 size: 14 residues. Germline values: CDR1 LNHDA, CDR2 SQIVND (reference sequence). The V and J ends lost 6 bases and 3 bases respectively, with 15 bases between them.